These 5 T cell receptor beta chains originate from one sample sequenced in a study of lymphopenia after photon versus proton radiotherapy. TCRdb keeps only in-frame clones here, not all; method: immunoSEQ multiplex PCR. Altogether about 70,000 clones are present, 75% to 90% being singletons, with the ten largest covering roughly 10%. The material sequenced was peripheral blood, taken from a patient treated with proton-based radiotherapy. The receptors originated from an elderly man with esophageal cancer.

V is TRBV2 and J is TRBJ2-7; D is perhaps TRBD2 (5 bases). The CDR3 contains 14 residues. Germline values: CDR1 SNHLY, CDR2 FYNNEI. Trimming took 4 bases from V and 0 from J, leaving 10 bases between them. Written as DNA, the CDR3 is TGTGCCAGCAGTGCGGGGATCAGCTCCTACGAGCAGTACTTC. Its translation: CASSAGISSYEQYF.

V is TRBV19 and J is TRBJ2-5, with D possibly being TRBD1 or TRBD2 (5 bases each). Trimming took off 3 bases at V and 1 base at J, with 6 bases between the two ends. Germline V gene lookup returns CDR1 LNHDA and CDR2 SQIVND (reference sequence). The CDR3 extends over 13 amino acids. The CDR3 DNA sequence: TGTGCCAGTAGTATCGGGGCCCAAGAGACCCAGTACTTC. It codes for CASSIGAQETQYF.

CDR3 amino acids: CASSLASGRWNTEAFF. Written as DNA, the CDR3 is TGTGCCAGCAGCTTAGCGTCTGGTCGGTGGAACACTGAAGCTTTCTTT. The chain combines TRBV7-2 with TRBJ1-1; D gene uncertain. The germline V gene encodes CDR1 SGHTA and CDR2 FQGNSA. V was cut by 0 bases and J by 1 base, with 12 bases left in between. The CDR3 spans 16 residues.

This chain uses TRBV7-9 with TRBJ1-1; D call uncertain. V lost 6 bases, J lost 2 bases, and 19 bases lay in between. CDR1 is SEHNR, CDR2 FQNEAQ, per germline (reference sequence). The CDR3 is made up of 16 amino acids. CDR3 sequence (DNA): TGTGCCAGCAGATACGCCACGAGGGAAGGAAACACTGAAGCTTTCTTT. Encoded protein: CASRYATREGNTEAFF.

DNA for the CDR3: TGTGCCAGCAGCCGTCTGACTAGCGGGACCTATGAGCAGTTCTTC. Amino acids: CASSRLTSGTYEQFF. The chain is built from TRBV14 and TRBJ2-1; 11 nucleotides agree with TRBD2. The CDR3 has 15 amino acids. Germline CDR1 SGHDN, CDR2 FVKESK. With 4 bases clipped from V and 8 bases from J, the junction kept 7 bases outside the gene matches.